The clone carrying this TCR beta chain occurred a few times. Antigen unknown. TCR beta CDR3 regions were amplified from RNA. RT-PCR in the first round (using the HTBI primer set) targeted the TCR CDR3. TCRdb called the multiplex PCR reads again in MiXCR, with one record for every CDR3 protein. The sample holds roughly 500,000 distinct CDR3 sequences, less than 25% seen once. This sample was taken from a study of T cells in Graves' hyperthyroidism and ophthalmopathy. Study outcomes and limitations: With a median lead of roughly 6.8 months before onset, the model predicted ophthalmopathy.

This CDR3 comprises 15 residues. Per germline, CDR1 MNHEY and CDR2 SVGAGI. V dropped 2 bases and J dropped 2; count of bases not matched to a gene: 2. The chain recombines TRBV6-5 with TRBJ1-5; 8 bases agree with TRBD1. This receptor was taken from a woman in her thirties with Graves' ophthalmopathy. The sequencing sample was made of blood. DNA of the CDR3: TGTGCCAGCAGTTACGGACAGGGCGGCAATCAGCCCCAGCATTTT. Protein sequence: CASSYGQGGNQPQHF.